This T cell receptor (beta chain) was observed in a study of blood T cells in healthy people across ages. Study results and caveats: PBMCs went unsorted, and a conclusive naive versus antigen-experienced comparison was therefore prevented.

Each individual donor underwent a draw of roughly 10 milliliters of peripheral blood. Per sample, extraction of total RNA gave at least 6 micrograms in every case. Together with a sample-barcoded 5' primer, a J-beta primer mix was included in a second PCR lasting about 7 to 12 cycles. TCRdb re-called the 5' RACE reads with MiXCR, one entry per CDR3 protein. The profile covers approximately 800,000 distinct CDR3 sequences, with nearly 60% appearing a single time and 20% to 25% taken by the ten largest. The CDR3 runs to 15 residues. Germline CDR1 and CDR2: DFQATT and SNEGSKA (reference sequence). J lost 5 bases, V lost 1 base, and 9 bases had no gene match. This clonotype showed up just a few times. Its antigen is unidentified.

What was sequenced was blood. The TCR comes from a man aged 30-40 years in good health. V usage is TRBV20-1 and J usage is TRBJ2-5, with 8 bases fitting TRBD2. The CDR3 here is CSARVRGASMETQYF. The CDR3 bases are TGCAGTGCTAGAGTGCGGGGGGCAAGTATGGAGACCCAGTACTTC.